The 20 T cell receptor beta chains reported below all come from one sample, sequenced in a study of T cells in Graves' hyperthyroidism and ophthalmopathy. The CDR3 regions of TCR beta were amplified from RNA transcripts. A set of HTBI primers served as the primers for a first-round RT-PCR of the TCR CDR3. TCRdb reprocessed the multiplex PCR reads via MiXCR and lists one record per CDR3 protein. The sample holds hundreds of thousands of distinct CDR3 sequences, about two fifths seen once. Sequencing was done on a sample of blood. These receptors originate from a man aged 18 to 29 with Graves' hyperthyroidism.

This chain connects TRBV13 to TRBJ1-5, with D possibly being TRBD1 (6 bases). CDR1 is PRHDT and CDR2 is FYEKMQ in the germline V gene (reference sequence). V was cut by 5 bases and J by 2 bases, with 16 bases left in between. There are 16 residues in the CDR3. This CDR3 reads CASSMGGQRGNQPQHF. CDR3 DNA sequence: TGTGCCAGCAGCATGGGAGGACAGAGGGGCAATCAGCCCCAGCATTTT.

This clonotype occurred a few times. The chain is built from TRBV6-6 and TRBJ2-5, with 9 bases identical to TRBD1. This CDR3 is built from 15 residues. The trim removed 2 bases at V and 5 bases at J, leaving 6 bases unmatched. CDR1 is MNHNY, CDR2 SVGAGI, per germline (reference sequence). CDR3 sequence reads: CASSYQDGQGETQYF. The CDR3 region has the DNA TGTGCCAGCAGTTACCAGGACGGACAGGGGGAGACCCAGTACTTC.

This clonotype was recorded at least ten times. The chain couples TRBV7-2 to TRBJ2-5; D gene ambiguous. CDR3 size: 12 residues. Germline values: CDR1 SGHTA, CDR2 FQGNSA. V lost 3 bases, J lost 5 bases, and 7 bases lay in between. For the CDR3, the DNA is TGTGCCAGCAGCTTTCTGGCCGAGACCCAGTACTTC. As protein: CASSFLAETQYF. Full variable domain (rest looked up from reference TRBV7-2 and TRBJ2-5): GAGVSQSPSNKVTEKGKDVELRCDPISGHTALYWYRQSLGQGLEFLIYFQGNSAPDKSGLPSDRFSAERTGGSVSTLTIQRTQQEDSAVYLCASSFLAETQYFGPGTRLLVL.

This clonotype has more than one count but fewer than ten. This chain connects TRBV7-3 to TRBJ1-4; weak D call: TRBD1 (5 bases). The germline CDR1 and CDR2 sequences are SGHTA and FQGTGA. Trimming cost V 2 bases and J 5 bases, with 9 bases left between them. This CDR3 is built from 14 residues. CDR3 sequence reads: CASSLRGINEKLFF. In nucleotides, the CDR3 is TGTGCCAGCAGCTTACGGGGGATCAATGAAAAACTGTTTTTT.

This chain uses TRBV7-9 with TRBJ1-3; TRBD1 aligns across 9 bases. J gave up 3 bases and V 2 bases, and 8 bases lay outside the gene matches. Germline CDR1 reads SEHNR; CDR2 reads FQNEAQ (reference sequence). The CDR3 sequence is 17 residues long. The CDR3 region has the DNA TGTGCCAGCAGCTTAACACAGGGGGCTGGGCATGGAAACACCATATATTTT. Translation gives CASSLTQGAGHGNTIYF.

The V and J genes are TRBV6-1 and TRBJ1-4, with 8 bases identical to TRBD1. The CDR3 runs 16 residues. The trim removed 6 bases at V and 6 bases at J, leaving 12 bases unmatched. CDR1 is MNHNS and CDR2 is SASEGT in the germline V gene. CDR3 in amino acids: CASSGKLTGDDEKLFF. CDR3 nucleotides: TGTGCCAGCAGCGGGAAGTTGACAGGGGATGATGAAAAACTGTTTTTT.

This chain joins TRBV10-3 and TRBJ1-6, with 7 positions matching TRBD1. Germline values: CDR1 ENHRY, CDR2 SYGVKD. This CDR3 is built from 14 residues. J lost 10 bases, V lost 0 bases, and 3 bases had no gene match. The CDR3 DNA follows: TGTGCCATCAGTGAGTCGACGACAGGGTCACCCCTCCACTTT. The encoded protein is CAISESTTGSPLHF.

This chain connects TRBV4-1 to TRBJ2-5; D might be TRBD1 or TRBD2, each matching 7 bases. Germline values: CDR1 MGHRA, CDR2 YSYEKL. The CDR3 loop spans 14 amino acids. Trimming left V 3 bases short and J 5 bases short, with 13 bases between. The CDR3 DNA sequence: TGCGCCAGCAGCCACAGGGGGGGAGCTGAGACCCAGTACTTC. It is translated as CASSHRGGAETQYF.

J is TRBJ2-7 and V is TRBV28; D may be TRBD1 (6 bases). The CDR3 runs 13 residues. The V and J ends lost 8 bases and 7 bases respectively, with 18 bases between them. The germline V gene encodes CDR1 MDHEN and CDR2 SYDVKM. This chain's CDR3 is CASGDPGHKEQYF. CDR3 nucleotides: TGTGCCAGCGGGGACCCGGGACATAAAGAGCAGTACTTC.

This clonotype has a count of ten or more. This sequence joins TRBV2 and TRBJ2-6; D is unresolved. Germline CDR1 and CDR2: SNHLY and FYNNEI. Trimming pared 7 bases from V and 8 bases from J, leaving 9 bases between. The CDR3 length is 12 residues. For the CDR3, the DNA is TGTGCCAGCACCCCGCAGTCCAACGTCCTGACTTTC. It translates to CASTPQSNVLTF.

Of note for this clonotype: A much more abundant neighbour one base away suggests this may be a read error. The chain is built from TRBV29-1 and TRBJ2-7; D unresolved. The CDR3 is made up of 13 amino acids. V lost 1 base and J lost 2, with 9 bases in between. Germline loops: CDR1 SQVTM, CDR2 ANQGSEA. CDR3 DNA: TGCAGCGTTGAAGCCTTCGGCACCTACGAGCAGTACTTC. Protein sequence: CSVEAFGTYEQYF.

For this clonotype: It is likely a read error, because the conserved phenylalanine at the end of the CDR3 is missing. It is unclear where the CDR3 begins or ends on the DNA, so no DNA is shown, and the CDR3 is as TCRdb lists it. The chain uses TRBV29-1 and TRBJ2-7. The CDR3 has 8 residues if both end residues are counted. The germline gives CDR1 SQVTM, CDR2 ANQGSEA. The CDR3 loop is CSVGGTNT.

This clonotype was seen once. The genes are TRBV10-2 and TRBJ2-7, with D perhaps assigned TRBD1 or TRBD2 (6 bases each). The CDR3 runs 16 residues. CDR1 is WSHSY and CDR2 is SAAADI in the germline V gene. Deletions cut 3 bases from V and 3 bases from J, with 18 bases between. CDR3 DNA: TGCGCCAGCAGTGACGGGGGACAACGGGGTAACTACGAGCAGTACTTC. This encodes CASSDGGQRGNYEQYF.

This clonotype was seen a few times. This chain joins TRBV29-1 and TRBJ1-2; D is ambiguous. V shed 6 bases and J shed 8 bases, with 16 bases lying between them. Germline V gene data show CDR1 as SQVTM and CDR2 as ANQGSEA. The CDR3 runs 12 residues. The CDR3 DNA follows: TGCAGCGTGGGAGAAGACGCGAGGGGCTACACCTTC. It encodes CSVGEDARGYTF.

Concerning this clonotype itself: The junction shows a germline mismatch at one end, possibly a read error. The gene calls are TRBV10-3 and TRBJ1-2; 8 bases fit TRBD1. Germline V gene lookup returns CDR1 ENHRY and CDR2 SYGVKD. This CDR3 has 14 amino acids. The CDR3 reads CASSEVDRAYGYTF. In nucleotides, the CDR3 is TGTGCCAGCAGTGAAGTGGACAGGGCCTATGGCTACACCTTC.

This clonotype was seen repeatedly, ten times or more. The chain couples TRBV7-9 to TRBJ1-1; D gene uncertain. Germline V gene lookup returns CDR1 SEHNR and CDR2 FQNEAQ (reference sequence). Trimming pared 1 base from V and 11 bases from J, leaving 11 bases between. The CDR3 is made up of 12 amino acids. This CDR3 is CASSLGGLEAFF. DNA for the CDR3: TGTGCCAGCAGCTTAGGAGGGTTGGAGGCTTTCTTT.

This clonotype was observed a handful of times. V gene TRBV20-1 combines with J gene TRBJ1-3; D possibly corresponds to TRBD1 (6 bases). V gave up 2 bases and J gave up 2 bases, with 13 bases separating them. The CDR3 is made up of 15 amino acids. CDR1 and CDR2 (germline): DFQATT, SNEGSKA (reference sequence). The DNA of the CDR3 is TGCAGTGCTAGAATCACACAGGGACCTGGAAACACCATATATTTT. Translating it yields CSARITQGPGNTIYF.

The chain couples TRBV5-1 to TRBJ2-7, with 9 bases lining up with TRBD1. The germline V gene encodes CDR1 SGHRS and CDR2 YFSETQ. The V segment lost 2 bases and the J segment 6 bases; nucleotides outside the gene matches: 9. This CDR3 region has 15 residues. The CDR3 here is CASSFPAQGAPEQYF. In nucleotides, the CDR3 is TGCGCCAGCAGCTTTCCGGCACAGGGGGCGCCCGAGCAGTACTTC.

This clonotype was seen only a few times. The rearrangement joins TRBV19 to TRBJ1-5; possibly TRBD1 for D (5 bases). CDR3 size: 18 residues. Germline V lookup: CDR1 LNHDA, CDR2 SQIVND (reference sequence). V gave up 0 bases and J gave up 0 bases, with 15 bases separating them. The CDR3: CASSIDWLVGDSNQPQHF. In nucleotides, the CDR3 is TGTGCCAGTAGTATAGATTGGCTGGTAGGGGATAGCAATCAGCCCCAGCATTTT.

This clonotype was picked up a small number of times. The CDR3 DNA follows: TGTGCCAGCAGTGAAGAGGGCGGATGGGGAAACGAGCAGTACTTC. The encoded protein is CASSEEGGWGNEQYF. This chain connects TRBV6-5 to TRBJ2-7, with D perhaps TRBD2 (5 bases). CDR3 length equals 15 residues. The ends were cut back, 5 bases at V and 5 bases at J, with 19 bases in the middle. Per germline, CDR1 MNHEY and CDR2 SVGAGI.